Each of the 10 T cell receptor beta chains below was sequenced from the same sample in a study of PD-L1 blockade in urothelial cancer. Indicated time point: peripheral blood 6 weeks after treatment start. Sequenced by immunoSEQ multiplex PCR; TCRdb stores in-frame clones only, minus some. The table includes approximately 36,000 clones, roughly 80% detected once. The material was PBMCs, obtained around atezolizumab (anti-PD-L1) treatment. The receptor set was obtained from a man between 35 and 55 years old with urothelial cancer.

The CDR3 region is CAISEERLGGPQHF. The CDR3 DNA reads TGTGCCATCAGTGAAGAAAGGCTCGGGGGACCCCAGCATTTT. The chain links TRBV10-3 to TRBJ1-5; maybe TRBD1 (5 bases). The V gene's germline CDR1 is ENHRY and CDR2 SYGVKD. The CDR3 consists of 14 residues. The V end was cut by 3 bases, the J end by 10 bases, with 16 bases between.

V gene TRBV2 combines with J gene TRBJ2-3; 13 bases agree with TRBD2. The CDR3 runs to 14 residues. CDR1 and CDR2 (germline): SNHLY, FYNNEI. After removal of 4 bases from V and 9 bases from J, the junction contained 4 bases not matched to a gene. The CDR3: CASSGTSGSGTQYF. Here the CDR3 DNA reads TGTGCCAGCAGTGGGACTAGCGGGAGTGGGACGCAGTATTTT.

The rearrangement uses TRBV5-1 and TRBJ2-1, with a possible D match to TRBD1 (5 bases). The CDR3 has 14 amino acids. Germline CDR1 SGHRS, CDR2 YFSETQ. Trimming removed 9 bases from V and 4 bases from J, with 17 bases in between. The CDR3 DNA sequence: TGCGCCACCTCGCAGGGTGGTCTTTACAATGAGCAGTTCTTC. This gives the protein CATSQGGLYNEQFF.

The chain has TRBV19 and TRBJ1-1; D might be TRBD1 (5 bases). The CDR3 covers 13 residues. Deletions cut 4 bases from V and 4 bases from J, with 10 bases between. Per germline, CDR1 LNHDA and CDR2 SQIVND (reference sequence). The CDR3 DNA follows: TGTGCCAGTAGTAAGGGAAGGGGCACTGAAGCTTTCTTT. This gives the protein CASSKGRGTEAFF.

The chain is built from TRBV28 and TRBJ2-3, with 7 nucleotides matching TRBD2. This CDR3 is built from 18 residues. The germline V gene has CDR1 MDHEN and CDR2 SYDVKM. With V trimmed by 6 bases and J by 6 bases, 21 bases remained unmatched. The CDR3 sequence: CASSRGQLAGRGGDTQYF. The CDR3 nucleotides read TGTGCCAGCAGCCGAGGGCAGTTAGCGGGTCGGGGAGGGGATACGCAGTATTTT.

This sequence joins TRBV30 and TRBJ2-7, with D possibly matching TRBD1 (6 bases). CDR3 length: 16 amino acids. Germline V gene lookup returns CDR1 GTSNPN and CDR2 SVGIG (reference sequence). V was trimmed by 0 bases and J by 3 bases, leaving 18 bases between them. CDR3 protein: CAWSVSSTGTNYEQYF. CDR3 DNA: TGTGCCTGGAGTGTTTCTTCCACCGGGACAAACTACGAGCAGTACTTC.

The chain joins TRBV6-6 to TRBJ1-5; possible D gene TRBD1, 5 bases. The V gene lost 7 bases and the J gene lost 4 bases, with 8 bases spanning the gap. The CDR3 covers 12 residues. Germline CDR1 MNHNY, CDR2 SVGAGI (reference sequence). The CDR3 bases are TGTGCCAGCATGGGGGGAAATCAGCCCCAGCATTTT. The encoded protein is CASMGGNQPQHF.

The rearrangement joins TRBV7-2 to TRBJ2-1; D might be TRBD2 (6 bases). The CDR3 covers 13 residues. V gave up 0 bases and J gave up 9 bases, with 9 bases separating them. Germline V gives CDR1 SGHTA, CDR2 FQGNSA. DNA of the CDR3: TGTGCCAGCAGCTTAGCGTGGCGGGGTGAGCAGTTCTTC. It translates to CASSLAWRGEQFF.

The V call is TRBV11-1, the J call TRBJ2-2; TRBD2 matches at 9 bases. The length of the CDR3 is 15 residues. Germline values: CDR1 SGHAT, CDR2 FQDESV (reference sequence). V lost 5 bases and J lost 5; bases outside the gene matches: 6. CDR3 region: CASSPRLAATGELFF. CDR3 nucleotides: TGTGCCAGCAGCCCAAGACTAGCGGCAACCGGGGAGCTGTTTTTT.

A few counts support this clone. This rearrangement joins TRBV30 to TRBJ2-1, with TRBD2 matching 10 bases. Trimming at V came to 3 bases and at J to 5 bases, leaving 4 bases not matched to a gene. Germline V gene lookup returns CDR1 GTSNPN and CDR2 SVGIG (reference sequence). The CDR3 length is 14 residues. DNA of the CDR3: TGTGCCTGGAGAGGTAGCGGGAGGCACAATGAGCAGTTCTTC. This gives the protein CAWRGSGRHNEQFF. Drawing the rest from reference TRBV30 and TRBJ2-1, the complete variable domain is SQTIHQWPATLVQPVGSPLSLECTVEGTSNPNLYWYRQAAGRGLQLLFYSVGIGQISSEVPQNLSASRPQDRQFILSSKKLLLSDSGFYLCAWRGSGRHNEQFFGPGTRLTVL.